The sequence of this T cell receptor (beta chain) was determined in a study of shared clonotypes between healthy human individuals. Study-level results: The four-donor shared clonotypes exceeded non-shared clonotypes in generation probability, with non-shared ones scoring lower.

In the original workflow: Junction-only sequences without quality scores were provided by ImmunoSEQ, so filtering was different. Only in-frame clones appear in the TCRdb table, and some are missing; sequencing was by immunoSEQ multiplex PCR. The V and J calls and clone size come from that table; D and trimming were worked out from the DNA. The sample lists about 100,000 clones, 68% occurring once. Of note for this clone: What it binds is not known.

There are 17 residues in the CDR3. Losses at the gene ends were 5 bases for V and 4 bases for J; bases not matched to a gene: 13. Germline V gene sequence: CDR1 SGHAT, CDR2 FQNNGV. Sequenced sample: memory CD8+ T cells sorted from blood. Subset meaning: CD45RO+ cells pooled with CCR7-negative TemRA cells. The TCR sequence derives from a woman in her twenties or thirties in good health. The chain has TRBV11-2 and TRBJ2-1; 8 bases map to TRBD2. The CDR3 DNA sequence: TGTGCCAGCAGCATGTCCCCCGGGACTAGTCTTTACAATGAGCAGTTCTTC. Translation gives CASSMSPGTSLYNEQFF. The full variable domain, completed using reference TRBV11-2 and TRBJ2-1, is EAGVAQSPRYKIIEKRQSVAFWCNPISGHATLYWYQQILGQGPKLLIQFQNNGVVDDSQLPKDRFSAERLKGVDSTLKIQPAKLEDSAVYLCASSMSPGTSLYNEQFFGPGTRLTVL.